The sequence of this TCR beta chain was determined in a study of molecular identifiers for immune sequencing clone quantification. This CDR3 comprises 16 residues. V was trimmed by 2 bases and J by 6 bases, leaving 16 bases between them. Germline CDR1 is MNHEY and CDR2 is SVGAGI. Via MiXCR, TCRdb re-called the PCR reads, giving one row per CDR3 protein. The repertoire consists of about half a million distinct CDR3 sequences, with about 22% occurring once and the leading ten covering around 0.86%. In its sample, this clonotype was seen many times. The V and J genes are TRBV6-5 and TRBJ2-2, with D maybe TRBD1 (6 bases). The sequenced material came from naive CD8+ T cells from blood, with Jurkat cell RNA spiked in. Subset noted: FACS-sorted CD8+CD4-CCR7+CD45RA+ naive T cells. This TCR was recovered from a human donor in good health. Some libraries in this study had Jurkat cell RNA spiked in. The CDR3 spells CASSYTPGVPPGELFF. Written as DNA, the CDR3 is TGTGCCAGCAGTTACACTCCAGGGGTTCCGCCCGGGGAGCTGTTTTTT.